The source of this T cell receptor (beta chain) is a study of blood T cell repertoires in COVID-19. Study summary: Researchers got acute and convalescent COVID-19 samples from the United States, Italy and Spain.

Germline V gene data show CDR1 as LNHDA and CDR2 as SQIVND (reference sequence). The V end was cut by 3 bases, the J end by 1 base, with 6 bases between. This CDR3 is 13 amino acids long. Original analysis: Counts of nucleated cells, estimated from reference gene primer amplification, were obtained. Some clones are missing from TCRdb's copy, which holds only in-frame ones; the method was immunoSEQ multiplex PCR. V, J and clone size reflect that table, while D and trimming were determined from the DNA. The sample holds 120,000 or so clones; 60% to 85% are singletons and the top ten take about 2.3%. The sequenced material came from peripheral blood. The chain employs TRBV19 and TRBJ2-5; D unresolved. This sequence originates from a man aged 70-80 years with acute or convalescent COVID-19. CDR3 bases: TGTGCCAGTAGTATGGGCAGCCAAGAGACCCAGTACTTC. This gives the protein CASSMGSQETQYF. The variable domain in full, with the rest retrieved from reference TRBV19 and TRBJ2-5, is DGGITQSPKYLFRKEGQNVTLSCEQNLNHDAMYWYRQDPGQGLRLIYYSQIVNDFQKGDIAEGYSVSREKKESFPLTVTSAQKNPTAFYLCASSMGSQETQYFGPGTRLLVL.